This entry lists 22 T cell receptor beta chains sequenced from one sample in a study of blood T cell repertoires in COVID-19. Data came from immunoSEQ multiplex PCR; TCRdb stores just in-frame clones and leaves some out. The data show 200,000 to 250,000 clones, around 84% seen once. Source material: peripheral blood. The receptors come from a woman of 80 years or more with active or convalescent COVID-19.

There are a few counts of this clone. The rearrangement uses TRBV28 and TRBJ2-7, with D perhaps TRBD2 (5 bases). CDR3 length equals 13 residues. V dropped 6 bases and J dropped 0 bases, with 9 bases sitting between them. CDR1 and CDR2 (germline): MDHEN, SYDVKM. CDR3 protein: CASRLGLSYEQYF. Written as DNA, the CDR3 is TGTGCCAGCAGACTCGGACTCTCCTACGAGCAGTACTTC.

This rearrangement joins TRBV24-1 to TRBJ2-7; maybe TRBD2 (6 bases). The V gene lost 4 bases and the J gene lost 2 bases, with 14 bases spanning the gap. Germline values: CDR1 KGHDR, CDR2 SFDVKD. CDR3 length equals 15 residues. CDR3 region: CATSDPRTGAYEQYF. DNA for the CDR3: TGTGCCACCAGTGACCCCCGGACGGGAGCCTACGAGCAGTACTTC.

This chain uses TRBV11-2 with TRBJ2-3; 13 bases match TRBD2. V trimming: 2 bases; J trimming: 2 bases; junction bases outside the gene matches: 10. This CDR3 has 19 amino acids. Germline assignment: CDR1 SGHAT and CDR2 FQNNGV. Here the CDR3 DNA reads TGTGCCAGCAGCTTACGGGCCGGGACTAGCGGGGCCGTCACAGATACGCAGTATTTT. Its protein is CASSLRAGTSGAVTDTQYF.

The chain uses TRBV2 and TRBJ2-1; TRBD2 is a possible D gene (6 bases). V gave up 8 bases and J gave up 8 bases, with 16 bases separating them. Looked up from germline, CDR1 is SNHLY and CDR2 is FYNNEI. The CDR3 is 13 amino acids. CDR3 region: CASGLLGWDEQFF. CDR3 nucleotide sequence: TGTGCCAGCGGACTATTAGGTTGGGATGAGCAGTTCTTC.

This clone came up once. The chain recombines TRBV18 with TRBJ2-5, with TRBD2 as a possible D gene (5 bases). Looked up from germline, CDR1 is KGHSH and CDR2 is LQKENI. The CDR3 consists of 13 residues. The ends were cut back, 6 bases at V and 5 bases at J, with 13 bases in the middle. CDR3 in DNA: TGTGCCAGCTCCCAACTAGGAAAGGAGACCCAGTACTTC. Encoded protein: CASSQLGKETQYF.

The V call is TRBV9, the J call TRBJ2-6; D remains ambiguous. Trimming took 5 bases from V and 0 from J, leaving 6 bases between them. The germline gives CDR1 SGDLS, CDR2 YYNGEE. The CDR3 is 14 amino acids. CDR3 nucleotides: TGTGCCAGCAGTCGGAGCTCTGGGGCCAACGTCCTGACTTTC. Translation: CASSRSSGANVLTF. The full variable domain, completed using reference TRBV9 and TRBJ2-6, is DSGVTQTPKHLITATGQRVTLRCSPRSGDLSVYWYQQSLDQGLQFLIQYYNGEERAKGNILERFSAQQFPDLHSELNLSSLELGDSALYFCASSRSSGANVLTFGAGSRLTVL.

CDR3 sequence: CSVTTGGNTEAFF. The CDR3 DNA is TGCAGCGTCACCACAGGGGGGAACACTGAAGCTTTCTTT. The chain recombines TRBV29-1 with TRBJ1-1; 8 bases line up with TRBD1. V was clipped by 6 bases and J by 1 base; unmatched bases: 4. Germline values: CDR1 SQVTM, CDR2 ANQGSEA. There are 13 residues in the CDR3.

This chain connects TRBV18 to TRBJ1-5; no clear D. V was shortened by 4 bases and J by 1 base, with 20 bases between the two germline ends. Germline assignment: CDR1 KGHSH and CDR2 LQKENI. This CDR3 is built from 18 residues. The CDR3 here is CASSLFGSKGVSNQPQHF. DNA of the CDR3: TGTGCCAGCTCACTTTTTGGTTCGAAGGGAGTGAGCAATCAGCCCCAGCATTTT.

Written as DNA, the CDR3 is TGCAGTGCTAGTAGTCGCGGACAGGGTCAAACCGGGGAGCTGTTTTTT. This gives the protein CSASSRGQGQTGELFF. The chain combines TRBV20-1 with TRBJ2-2; 8 nucleotides match TRBD1. The V gene end was trimmed by 3 bases and the J gene end by 5 bases; junction bases not matched to a gene: 11. Germline CDR1 is DFQATT and CDR2 is SNEGSKA (reference sequence). CDR3 length: 16 residues.

The chain joins TRBV5-1 to TRBJ1-1; D perhaps matches TRBD1 (5 bases). Germline V gives CDR1 SGHRS, CDR2 YFSETQ. V gave up 5 bases and J gave up 3 bases, with 11 bases separating them. This CDR3 is 13 amino acids long. CDR3 bases: TGCGCCAGCAGTTCGGGAGGGGACACTGAAGCTTTCTTT. Encoded protein: CASSSGGDTEAFF.

The gene calls are TRBV28 and TRBJ1-6; a possible D gene is TRBD1 (6 bases). CDR1 is MDHEN and CDR2 is SYDVKM in the germline V gene. CDR3 length: 15 amino acids. The V end lost 5 bases, the J end lost 5 bases, and 13 bases lay between the germline ends. The CDR3: CASSLPQGNNSPLHF. The CDR3 DNA sequence: TGTGCCAGCAGTCTCCCCCAGGGGAATAATTCACCCCTCCACTTT.

The CDR3 DNA is TGTGCCAGCAGTCCCCCGACAGGGACCTCGCAGTACTTC. As protein: CASSPPTGTSQYF. V gene TRBV12-3 or TRBV12-4 combines with J gene TRBJ2-7, with TRBD1 identical over 7 bases. The CDR3 has 13 residues. With V trimmed by 5 bases and J by 9 bases, 10 bases remained unmatched.

V and J are TRBV5-1 and TRBJ2-7; no definite D call. The CDR3 totals 14 residues. Germline CDR1 reads SGHRS; CDR2 reads YFSETQ. The V end lost 0 bases, the J end lost 2 bases, and 9 bases lay between the germline ends. Here the CDR3 reads CASSLVVEPYEQYF. DNA of the CDR3: TGCGCCAGCAGCTTGGTGGTCGAGCCCTACGAGCAGTACTTC.

The rearrangement joins TRBV7-2 to TRBJ1-4; D may be TRBD1 (5 bases). Germline V gene lookup returns CDR1 SGHTA and CDR2 FQGNSA. This CDR3 contains 17 residues. V was shortened by 5 bases and J by 5 bases, with 21 bases between the two germline ends. CDR3 amino acids: CASSPLATPQGNEKLFF. DNA of the CDR3: TGTGCCAGCAGCCCCCTCGCCACACCCCAGGGAAATGAAAAACTGTTTTTT.

The chain recombines TRBV7-3 with TRBJ2-5, with 9 positions matching TRBD1. CDR3 length equals 15 residues. Looked up from germline, CDR1 is SGHTA and CDR2 is FQGTGA. The ends lost 0 bases at V and 4 bases at J; junction bases unmatched: 3. As DNA, the CDR3 is TGTGCCAGCAGCTTAACAGGGACAGGGAGAGAGACCCAGTACTTC. Its translation is CASSLTGTGRETQYF.

This chain connects TRBV12-3 or TRBV12-4 to TRBJ2-1; tentative D call: TRBD2 (6 bases). The V end lost 3 bases, the J end lost 6 bases, and 9 bases lay between the germline ends. The length of the CDR3 is 13 residues. CDR3 DNA sequence: TGTGCCAGCAGTTTTCTGGGGGGCAATGAGCAGTTCTTC. Translation gives CASSFLGGNEQFF.

This clone came up a few times. Compared with germline, one end of the junction differs, possibly owing to a read error. V is TRBV7-3 and J is TRBJ1-1; maybe TRBD1 (5 bases). The CDR3 consists of 13 residues. In germline, CDR1 is SGHTA, CDR2 FQGTGA. The CDR3 is CASSLRGGTEAFF. DNA of the CDR3: TGTGCCAGCAGTTTAAGGGGCGGCACTGAAGCTTTCTTT.

This chain uses TRBV7-2 with TRBJ2-4; 8 bases align to TRBD2. Germline CDR1 is SGHTA and CDR2 is FQGNSA. V gave up 5 bases and J gave up 3 bases; unmatched junction bases: 18. The CDR3 has 19 amino acids. This chain's CDR3 is CASSPRTSTTGWGKNIQYF. The CDR3 nucleotides are TGTGCCAGCAGCCCCCGGACTAGCACGACGGGGTGGGGCAAAAACATTCAGTACTTC.

J is TRBJ2-4 and V is TRBV7-2; maybe TRBD1 (7 bases). With 5 bases removed from V and 8 bases from J, the gap between germline ends came to 16 bases. Germline CDR1 reads SGHTA; CDR2 reads FQGNSA. This CDR3 spans 14 amino acids. CDR3: CASSPRQGGYIQYF. The CDR3 bases are TGTGCCAGCAGCCCAAGACAGGGAGGCTACATTCAGTACTTC.

This chain joins TRBV5-5 and TRBJ2-5, with TRBD2 identical over 7 bases. The CDR3 totals 16 residues. Unmatched junction bases numbered 16, after V lost 4 bases and J lost 7 bases. Germline CDR1 is SGHKS and CDR2 is YYEKEE (reference sequence). CDR3 sequence reads: CASSIGASGTGGTQYF. In DNA, the CDR3 is TGTGCCAGCAGCATTGGGGCTAGCGGAACCGGAGGGACCCAGTACTTC.

The J gene is TRBJ1-2, the V gene TRBV18; D is unclear. Germline V gene data show CDR1 as KGHSH and CDR2 as LQKENI. The V gene lost 0 bases and the J gene lost 4 bases, with 6 bases spanning the gap. The CDR3 spans 13 residues. Written as DNA, the CDR3 is TGTGCCAGCTCACCACCTCCGAGCTATGGCTACACCTTC. Its protein product is CASSPPPSYGYTF.

This sequence joins TRBV11-3 and TRBJ1-3, with a possible D match to TRBD1 (5 bases). The V end lost 0 bases, the J end lost 0 bases, and 9 bases lay between the germline ends. This CDR3 comprises 16 residues. Germline V lookup: CDR1 SGHNT, CDR2 YENEEA. This CDR3 is CASSLEGTFSGNTIYF. CDR3 DNA sequence: TGTGCCAGCAGCTTAGAGGGGACTTTCTCTGGAAACACCATATATTTT.